These 10 T cell receptor beta chains share one sample of origin, sequenced in a study of molecular identifiers for immune sequencing clone quantification. TCRdb ran MiXCR on the PCR reads and lists one entry per CDR3 protein. The table has nearly 650,000 distinct CDR3 sequences, roughly 25% seen once. Material for sequencing was naive CD8+ T cells from blood, with Jurkat cell RNA spiked in. Subset meaning: FACS-sorted CD8+CD4-CCR7+CD45RA+ naive T cells. The source of these receptors is a human donor in good health. Some libraries in this study had Jurkat cell RNA spiked in.

The V call is TRBV4-1, the J call TRBJ1-5, with D uncertain. Trimming took off 4 bases at V and 3 bases at J, with 16 bases between the two ends. The CDR3 totals 16 residues. Germline lookup yields CDR1 MGHRA and CDR2 YSYEKL. The DNA for the CDR3 is TGCGCCAGCAGCCCATACCCCCTAGCTTACAATCAGCCCCAGCATTTT. Translation: CASSPYPLAYNQPQHF.

This clonotype was observed many times. This chain uses TRBV12-3 or TRBV12-4 with TRBJ1-4; 8 bases line up with TRBD1. CDR3 length equals 16 residues. V trimming: 6 bases; J trimming: 0 bases; junction bases outside the gene matches: 6. DNA for the CDR3: TGTGCCAGCAGCGACGGGACAGGATCAACTAATGAAAAACTGTTTTTT. Amino acids: CASSDGTGSTNEKLFF.

Comment on this clonotype: A much larger clonotype is one base distant, so this may be a read error. The CDR3 spells CARSAMESGAPEAFF. CDR3 sequence (DNA): TGTGCCAGGAGTGCGATGGAATCGGGGGCCCCTGAAGCTTTCTTT. The rearrangement joins TRBV30 to TRBJ1-1; D possibly corresponds to TRBD1 (6 bases). Germline V gives CDR1 GTSNPN, CDR2 SVGIG (reference sequence). The CDR3 has 15 residues.

A remark on this clonotype: This may come from a read error, since a much larger clone is one base off. The V gene is TRBV3-1, the J gene TRBJ2-7; D gene ambiguous. CDR1 LGHDT and CDR2 YNNKEL come from the germline V gene (reference sequence). This CDR3 comprises 13 residues. CDR3 sequence: CASRPRATYEQSF. As DNA, the CDR3 is TGTGCCAGCAGGCCCCGGGCCACCTACGAGCAGTCCTTC.

Remarks on this clonotype: Germline is not matched at one junction end, which may reflect a read error. The chain's CDR3 is CASSIDPVRPAF. In DNA form, the CDR3 reads TGTGCCAGTAGTATAGATCCGGTCCGACCCGCCTTT. The chain couples TRBV19 to TRBJ1-1; D remains ambiguous. Germline CDR1 and CDR2: LNHDA and SQIVND (reference sequence). This CDR3 has 12 amino acids.

This clonotype was seen a single time. This sequence joins TRBV20-1 and TRBJ2-7, with 11 bases fitting TRBD2. Trimming cost V 0 bases and J 2 bases; bases outside gene matches: 6. The CDR3 has 16 residues. CDR1 is DFQATT, CDR2 SNEGSKA, per germline (reference sequence). In DNA form, the CDR3 reads TGCAGTGCTAGAGAGCGGACTAGCGGGCCCACCTACGAGCAGTACTTC. It is translated as CSARERTSGPTYEQYF.

A remark on this clonotype: A much larger clone differs by one base, so this may be a read error. This chain connects TRBV10-2 to TRBJ1-5, with D maybe TRBD1 (6 bases). The CDR3 is made up of 14 amino acids. From germline, CDR1 is WSHSY and CDR2 SAAADI. Trimming removed 6 bases from V and 0 bases from J, with 9 bases in between. As DNA, the CDR3 is TGCGCCAGCAGGGACAGCCCTAGCAATCAGCCCCAGCATTTT. Protein: CASRDSPSNQPQHF.

This clonotype turned up a few times. The chain couples TRBV18 to TRBJ2-3, with 9 bases identical to TRBD2. The CDR3 length is 16 residues. Germline lookup yields CDR1 KGHSH and CDR2 LQKENI. The trim removed 0 bases at V and 4 bases at J, leaving 5 bases unmatched. CDR3 residues: CASSPPSSGVPDTQYF. The CDR3 DNA is TGTGCCAGCTCACCACCCTCTAGCGGGGTTCCAGATACGCAGTATTTT.

In the case of this clonotype: This could be a read error, since a much larger clone is one nucleotide away. The chain couples TRBV12-3 or TRBV12-4 to TRBJ1-1; D not certain. This CDR3 contains 12 residues. CDR3 nucleotides: TGTGCCAGCAGTTTAACGGTCACTGAAGCTTCCTTT. Protein product: CASSLTVTEASF.

This clonotype has ten or more counts. This chain uses TRBV4-1 with TRBJ2-3; 9 bases are a match to TRBD2. The trim removed 3 bases at V and 4 bases at J, leaving 2 bases unmatched. Germline-derived CDR1 and CDR2 are MGHRA and YSYEKL. The CDR3 has 14 amino acids. The CDR3 loop is CASSHLAGADTQYF. CDR3 nucleotides: TGCGCCAGCAGCCACTTAGCGGGAGCAGATACGCAGTATTTT.